Below, one T cell receptor (beta chain) is given with its context. The data were obtained in a study of cytomegalovirus exposure and HLA in healthy donors. With 4 bases removed from V and 11 bases from J, the gap between germline ends came to 8 bases. Germline V gives CDR1 SNHLY, CDR2 FYNNEI. The CDR3 spans 10 residues. PCR used 60 Vbeta primers and 13 Jbeta primers. Produced via immunoSEQ multiplex PCR; TCRdb's table is partial and in-frame only. Altogether 100,000 to 150,000 clones are present, almost 85% being singletons, with the ten largest covering approximately 2.8%. The clonotype comes from a boy under 10 years old in good health and CMV-seronegative. Sequencing was done on a sample of PBMCs. The chain combines TRBV2 with TRBJ1-1; D is unclear. The CDR3 DNA follows: TGTGCCAGCAGTGCTCCGGTCGCTTTCTTT. Translated, it gives CASSAPVAFF.